This T cell receptor (beta chain) was observed in a study of blood T cell repertoires in COVID-19. Overall study: Samples representing acute and convalescent COVID-19 were sourced from the United States, Italy and Spain. PBMCs, B-cell-depleted T cells, or T cells were the source of the cDNA or gDNA that made up the material.

As originally analysed: Counts of nucleated cells, estimated from reference gene primer amplification, were obtained. Sequenced by immunoSEQ multiplex PCR; TCRdb stores in-frame clones only, minus some. The V and J calls and clone size come from that table; D and trimming were worked out from the DNA. The data hold a few hundred thousand clones, with approximately 86% observed a single time. The CDR3 sequence is 15 residues long. Germline CDR1 reads SGHAT; CDR2 reads FQNNGV. Trimming shortened V by 0 bases and J by 3 bases, and 12 bases separated the two germline ends. Sequencing was carried out using peripheral blood. This TCR came from a woman in her sixties or seventies with COVID-19, enrolled during active disease. The chain carries TRBV11-2 and TRBJ2-7, with unresolved D. The CDR3 loop is CASSLDRGTLYEQYF. In nucleotides, the CDR3 is TGTGCCAGCAGCTTAGATCGAGGTACCCTCTACGAGCAGTACTTC. Using reference TRBV11-2 and TRBJ2-7 for the parts outside the CDR3, the full variable domain is EAGVAQSPRYKIIEKRQSVAFWCNPISGHATLYWYQQILGQGPKLLIQFQNNGVVDDSQLPKDRFSAERLKGVDSTLKIQPAKLEDSAVYLCASSLDRGTLYEQYFGPGTRLTVT.